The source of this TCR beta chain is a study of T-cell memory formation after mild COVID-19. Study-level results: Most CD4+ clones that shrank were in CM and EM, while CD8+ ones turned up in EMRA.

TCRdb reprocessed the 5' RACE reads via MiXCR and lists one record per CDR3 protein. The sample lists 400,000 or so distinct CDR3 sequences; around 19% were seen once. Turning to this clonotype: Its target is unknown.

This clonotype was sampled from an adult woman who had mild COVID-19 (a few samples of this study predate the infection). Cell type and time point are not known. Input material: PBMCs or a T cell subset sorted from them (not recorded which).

CDR3 coding DNA: TGTGCCAGCAGCGTAGAGGGGGATCAGAATAGTAAACTGTTTTTT. Protein sequence: CASSVEGDQNSKLFF. J is TRBJ1-4 and V is TRBV9; D is possibly TRBD1 (6 bases). In germline, CDR1 is SGDLS, CDR2 YYNGEE. V was cut by 0 bases and J by 11 bases, with 17 bases left in between. The CDR3 has 15 residues.